This paragraph reports one TCR beta chain. It may be a read error: a sequence one base away is much more abundant. The data derive from a study of blood T cells in healthy people across ages. Germline V lookup: CDR1 DFQATT, CDR2 SNEGSKA (reference sequence). The CDR3 is made up of 13 amino acids. Trimming left V 6 bases short and J 1 base short, with 13 bases between. Together with a sample-barcoded 5' primer, a J-beta primer mix was included in a second PCR lasting about 7 to 11 cycles. A template-switch adaptor containing 12 random nucleotides labeled each cDNA molecule. TCRdb recomputed calls from the 5' RACE reads with MiXCR, one row per CDR3 protein. Of fewer than 2,000,000 distinct CDR3 sequences in the sample, around 35% were seen once.

This chain links TRBV20-1 with TRBJ2-7; the D gene is possibly TRBD2 (6 bases). The receptor comes from a woman between 25 and 40 years old in good health. Sequencing was carried out using blood. The CDR3 coding sequence is TGCAGTGCCCATCGACGGGGGTCCTACGAGCAGTACTTC. Protein product: CSAHRRGSYEQYF.